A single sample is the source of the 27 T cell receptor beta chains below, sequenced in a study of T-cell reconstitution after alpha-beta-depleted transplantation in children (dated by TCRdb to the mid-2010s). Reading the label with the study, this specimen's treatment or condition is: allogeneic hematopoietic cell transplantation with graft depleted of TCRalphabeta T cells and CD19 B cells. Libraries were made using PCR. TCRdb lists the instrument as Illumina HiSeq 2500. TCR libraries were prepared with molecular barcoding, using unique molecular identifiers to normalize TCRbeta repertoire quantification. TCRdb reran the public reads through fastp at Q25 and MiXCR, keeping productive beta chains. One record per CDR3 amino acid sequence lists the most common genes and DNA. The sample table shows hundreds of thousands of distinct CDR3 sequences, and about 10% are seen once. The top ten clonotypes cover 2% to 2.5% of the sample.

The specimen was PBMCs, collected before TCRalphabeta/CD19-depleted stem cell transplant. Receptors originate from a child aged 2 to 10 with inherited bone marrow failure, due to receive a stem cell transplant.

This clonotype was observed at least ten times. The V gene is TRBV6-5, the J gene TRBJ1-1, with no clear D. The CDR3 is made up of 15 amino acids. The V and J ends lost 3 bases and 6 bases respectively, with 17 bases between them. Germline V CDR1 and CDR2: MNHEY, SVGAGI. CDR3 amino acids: CASSYQSRPGAEAFF. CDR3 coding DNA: TGTGCCAGCAGTTATCAGTCCCGCCCCGGGGCTGAAGCTTTCTTT.

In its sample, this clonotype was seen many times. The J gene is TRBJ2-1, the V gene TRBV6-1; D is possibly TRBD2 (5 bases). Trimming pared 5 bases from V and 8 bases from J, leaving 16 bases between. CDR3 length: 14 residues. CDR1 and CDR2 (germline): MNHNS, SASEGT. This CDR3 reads CASSNPGLVDEQFF. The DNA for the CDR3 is TGTGCCAGCAGTAATCCGGGGTTGGTCGATGAGCAGTTCTTC.

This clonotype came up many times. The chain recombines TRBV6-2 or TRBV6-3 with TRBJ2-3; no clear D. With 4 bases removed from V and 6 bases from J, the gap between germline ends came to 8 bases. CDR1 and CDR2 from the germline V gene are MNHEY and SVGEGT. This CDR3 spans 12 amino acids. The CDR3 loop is CASSSAADTQYF. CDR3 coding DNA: TGTGCCAGCAGTTCCGCCGCGGATACGCAGTATTTT.

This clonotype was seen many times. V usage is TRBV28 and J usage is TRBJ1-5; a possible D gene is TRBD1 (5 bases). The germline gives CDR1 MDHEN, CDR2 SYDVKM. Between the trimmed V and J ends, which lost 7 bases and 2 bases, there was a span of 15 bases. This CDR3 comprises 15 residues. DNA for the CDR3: TGTGCCAGCACTGGGGGAGAGGGAGGCAATCAGCCCCAGCATTTT. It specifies CASTGGEGGNQPQHF.

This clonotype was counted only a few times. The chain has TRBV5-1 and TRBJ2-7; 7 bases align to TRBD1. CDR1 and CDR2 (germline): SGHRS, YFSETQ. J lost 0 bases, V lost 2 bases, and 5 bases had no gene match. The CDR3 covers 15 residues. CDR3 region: CASSFTGVLSYEQYF. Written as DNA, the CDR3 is TGCGCCAGCAGCTTTACAGGGGTCCTCTCCTACGAGCAGTACTTC.

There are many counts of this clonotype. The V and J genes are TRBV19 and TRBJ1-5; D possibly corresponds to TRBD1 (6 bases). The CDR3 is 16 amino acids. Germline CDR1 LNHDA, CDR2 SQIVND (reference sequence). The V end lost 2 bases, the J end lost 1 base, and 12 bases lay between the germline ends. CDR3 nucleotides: TGTGCCAGTAGTATACAGGGGAGAGGCAGCAATCAGCCCCAGCATTTT. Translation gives CASSIQGRGSNQPQHF. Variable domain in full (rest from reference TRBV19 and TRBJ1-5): DGGITQSPKYLFRKEGQNVTLSCEQNLNHDAMYWYRQDPGQGLRLIYYSQIVNDFQKGDIAEGYSVSREKKESFPLTVTSAQKNPTAFYLCASSIQGRGSNQPQHFGDGTRLSIL.

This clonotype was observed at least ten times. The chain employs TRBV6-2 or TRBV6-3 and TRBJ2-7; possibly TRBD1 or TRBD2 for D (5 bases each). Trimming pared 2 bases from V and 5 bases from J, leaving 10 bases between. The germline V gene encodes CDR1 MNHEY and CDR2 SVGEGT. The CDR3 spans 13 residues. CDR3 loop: CASSYGGYNEQYF. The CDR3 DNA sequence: TGTGCCAGCAGTTACGGGGGATACAACGAGCAGTACTTC.

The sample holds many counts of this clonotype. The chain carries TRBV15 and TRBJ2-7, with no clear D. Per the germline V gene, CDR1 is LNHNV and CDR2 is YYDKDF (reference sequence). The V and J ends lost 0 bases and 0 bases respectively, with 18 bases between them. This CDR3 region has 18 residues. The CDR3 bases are TGTGCCACCAGCAGAGATTCGGGCAGCCCCAGGAGCTCCTACGAGCAGTACTTC. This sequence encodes CATSRDSGSPRSSYEQYF. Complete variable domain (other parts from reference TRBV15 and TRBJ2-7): DAMVIQNPRYQVTQFGKPVTLSCSQTLNHNVMYWYQQKSSQAPKLLFHYYDKDFNNEADTPDNFQSRRPNTSFCFLDIRSPGLGDTAMYLCATSRDSGSPRSSYEQYFGPGTRLTVT.

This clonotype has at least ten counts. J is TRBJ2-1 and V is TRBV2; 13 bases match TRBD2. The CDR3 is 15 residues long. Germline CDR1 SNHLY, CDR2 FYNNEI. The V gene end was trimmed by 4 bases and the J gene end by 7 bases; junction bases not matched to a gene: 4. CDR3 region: CASSVQLAGGNEQFF. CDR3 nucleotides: TGTGCCAGCAGTGTACAACTAGCGGGAGGGAATGAGCAGTTCTTC.

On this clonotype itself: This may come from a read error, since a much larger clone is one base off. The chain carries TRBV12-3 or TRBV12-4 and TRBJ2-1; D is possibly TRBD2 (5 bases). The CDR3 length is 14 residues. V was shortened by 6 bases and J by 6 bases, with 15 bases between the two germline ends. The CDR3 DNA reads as TGTGCCAGCAGATTACTAGTAGTTTCCAATGAGCAGTTCTTC. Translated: CASRLLVVSNEQFF.

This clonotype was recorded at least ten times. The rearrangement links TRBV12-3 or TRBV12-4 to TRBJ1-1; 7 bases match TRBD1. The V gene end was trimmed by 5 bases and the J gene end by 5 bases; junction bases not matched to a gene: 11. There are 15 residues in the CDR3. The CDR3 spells CASSQPGMTGTEAFF. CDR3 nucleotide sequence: TGTGCCAGCAGTCAACCTGGGATGACAGGGACTGAAGCTTTCTTT.

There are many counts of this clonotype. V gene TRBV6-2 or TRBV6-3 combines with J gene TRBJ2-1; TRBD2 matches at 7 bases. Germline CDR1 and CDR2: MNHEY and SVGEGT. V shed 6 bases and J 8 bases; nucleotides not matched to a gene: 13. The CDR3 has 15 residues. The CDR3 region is CASRRGSSIADEQFF. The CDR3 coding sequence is TGTGCCAGCAGACGCGGGAGTTCTATTGCGGATGAGCAGTTCTTC.

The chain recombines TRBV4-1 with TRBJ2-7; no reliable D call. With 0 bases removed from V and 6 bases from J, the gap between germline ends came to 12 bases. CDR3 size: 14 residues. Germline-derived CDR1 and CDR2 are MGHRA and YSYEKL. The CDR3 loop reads CASSQDGQAPEQYF. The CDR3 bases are TGCGCCAGCAGCCAAGATGGGCAGGCCCCCGAGCAGTACTTC.

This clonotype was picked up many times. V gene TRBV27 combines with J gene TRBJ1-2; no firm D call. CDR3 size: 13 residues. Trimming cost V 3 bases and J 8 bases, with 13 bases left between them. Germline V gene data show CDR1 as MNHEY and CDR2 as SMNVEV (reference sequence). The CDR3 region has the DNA TGTGCCAGCAGTTTCGGAGGGCCTCGCGGCTACACCTTC. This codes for CASSFGGPRGYTF.

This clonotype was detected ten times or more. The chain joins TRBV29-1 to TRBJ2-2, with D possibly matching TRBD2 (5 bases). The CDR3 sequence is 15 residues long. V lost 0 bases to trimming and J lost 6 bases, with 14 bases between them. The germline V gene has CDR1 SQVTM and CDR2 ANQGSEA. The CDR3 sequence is CSVEEVAAGAGELFF. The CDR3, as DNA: TGCAGCGTTGAAGAAGTAGCCGCGGGCGCCGGGGAGCTGTTTTTT.

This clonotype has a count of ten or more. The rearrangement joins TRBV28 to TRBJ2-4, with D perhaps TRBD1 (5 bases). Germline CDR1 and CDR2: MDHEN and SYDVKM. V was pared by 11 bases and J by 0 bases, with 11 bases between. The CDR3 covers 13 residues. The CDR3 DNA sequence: TGTGCCGTCGGACATCTAGCCAAAAACATTCAGTACTTC. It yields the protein CAVGHLAKNIQYF.

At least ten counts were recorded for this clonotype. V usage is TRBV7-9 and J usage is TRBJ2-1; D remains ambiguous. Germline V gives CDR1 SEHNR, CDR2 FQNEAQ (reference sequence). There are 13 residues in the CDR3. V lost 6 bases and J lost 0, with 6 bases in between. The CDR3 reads CASRSGSYNEQFF. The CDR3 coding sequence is TGTGCCAGCAGATCTGGCTCCTACAATGAGCAGTTCTTC. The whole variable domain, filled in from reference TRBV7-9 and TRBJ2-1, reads DTGVSQNPRHKITKRGQNVTFRCDPISEHNRLYWYRQTLGQGPEFLTYFQNEAQLEKSRLLSDRFSAERPKGSFSTLEIQRTEQGDSAMYLCASRSGSYNEQFFGPGTRLTVL.

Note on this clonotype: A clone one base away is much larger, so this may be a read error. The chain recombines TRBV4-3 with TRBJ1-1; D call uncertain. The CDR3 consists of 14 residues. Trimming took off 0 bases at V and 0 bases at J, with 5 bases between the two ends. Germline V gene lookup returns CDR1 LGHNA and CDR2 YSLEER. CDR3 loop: CASSQDTVNTEAFF. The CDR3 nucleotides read TGCGCCAGCAGCCAAGATACCGTGAACACTGAAGCTTTCTTT.

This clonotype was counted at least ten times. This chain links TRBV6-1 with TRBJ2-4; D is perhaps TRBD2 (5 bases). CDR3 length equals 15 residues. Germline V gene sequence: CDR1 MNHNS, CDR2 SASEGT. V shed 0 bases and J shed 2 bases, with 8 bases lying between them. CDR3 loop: CASSEAGESKNIQYF. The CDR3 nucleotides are TGTGCCAGCAGTGAAGCGGGAGAGTCCAAAAACATTCAGTACTTC.

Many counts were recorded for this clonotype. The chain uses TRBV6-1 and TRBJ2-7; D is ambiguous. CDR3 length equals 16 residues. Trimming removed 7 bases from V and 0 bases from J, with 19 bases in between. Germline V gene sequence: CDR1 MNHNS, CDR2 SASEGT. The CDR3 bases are TGTGCCAGCACCTCCCCCGCAGCCTCACTCTCCTACGAGCAGTACTTC. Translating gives CASTSPAASLSYEQYF.

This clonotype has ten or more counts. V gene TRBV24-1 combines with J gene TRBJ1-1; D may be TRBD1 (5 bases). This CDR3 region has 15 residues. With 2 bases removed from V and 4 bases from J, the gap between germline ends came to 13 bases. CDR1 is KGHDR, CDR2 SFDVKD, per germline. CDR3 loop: CATSDSRGPGTEAFF. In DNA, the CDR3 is TGTGCCACCAGTGATTCGAGGGGTCCGGGCACTGAAGCTTTCTTT.

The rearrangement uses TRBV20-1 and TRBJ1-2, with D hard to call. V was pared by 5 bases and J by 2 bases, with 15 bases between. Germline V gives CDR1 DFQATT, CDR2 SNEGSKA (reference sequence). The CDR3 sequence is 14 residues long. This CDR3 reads CSAPIRNLNYGYTF. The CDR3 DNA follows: TGCAGTGCTCCTATCCGAAACCTCAACTATGGCTACACCTTC.

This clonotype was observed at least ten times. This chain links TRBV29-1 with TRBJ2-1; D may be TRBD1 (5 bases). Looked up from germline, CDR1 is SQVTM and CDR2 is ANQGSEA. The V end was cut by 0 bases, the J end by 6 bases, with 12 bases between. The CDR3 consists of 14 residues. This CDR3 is CSVEEGQGFNEQFF. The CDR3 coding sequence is TGCAGCGTTGAAGAAGGCCAGGGTTTCAATGAGCAGTTCTTC.

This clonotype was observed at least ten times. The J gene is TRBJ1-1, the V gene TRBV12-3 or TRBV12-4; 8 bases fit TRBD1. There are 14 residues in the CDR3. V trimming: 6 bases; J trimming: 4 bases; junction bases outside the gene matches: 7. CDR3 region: CASSLNTGGTEAFF. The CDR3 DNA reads TGTGCCAGCAGCCTTAATACAGGGGGCACTGAAGCTTTCTTT.

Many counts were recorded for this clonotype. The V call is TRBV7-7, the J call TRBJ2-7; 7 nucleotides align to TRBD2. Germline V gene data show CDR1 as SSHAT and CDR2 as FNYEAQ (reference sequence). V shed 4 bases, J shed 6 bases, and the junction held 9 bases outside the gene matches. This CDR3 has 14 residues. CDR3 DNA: TGTGCCAGCAGCTCCGGGGAGGGCGTGGGCGAGCAGTACTTC. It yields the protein CASSSGEGVGEQYF. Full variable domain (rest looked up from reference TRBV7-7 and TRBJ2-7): GAGVSQSPRYKVTKRGQDVTLRCDPISSHATLYWYQQALGQGPEFLTYFNYEAQPDKSGLPSDRFSAERPEGSISTLTIQRTEQRDSAMYRCASSSGEGVGEQYFGPGTRLTVT.

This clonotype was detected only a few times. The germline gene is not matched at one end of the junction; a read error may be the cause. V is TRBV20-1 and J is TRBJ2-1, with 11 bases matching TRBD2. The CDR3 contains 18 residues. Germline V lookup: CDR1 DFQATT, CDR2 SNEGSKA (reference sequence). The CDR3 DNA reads TGCTGTGCTAGAGATCAGGGCTTAGCGGGAGGGCCCTACAATGAGCAGTTCTTC. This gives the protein CCARDQGLAGGPYNEQFF.

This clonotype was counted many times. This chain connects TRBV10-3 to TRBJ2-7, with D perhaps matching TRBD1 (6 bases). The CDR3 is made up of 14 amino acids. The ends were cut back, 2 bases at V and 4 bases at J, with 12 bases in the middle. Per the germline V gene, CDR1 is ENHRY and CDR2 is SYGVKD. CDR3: CAISEARGLYEQYF. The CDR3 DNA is TGTGCCATCAGTGAGGCCAGGGGATTGTACGAGCAGTACTTC.